This T cell receptor beta chain was retrieved from a study of blood T cell repertoires in COVID-19. Unmatched junction bases numbered 6, after V lost 5 bases and J lost 4 bases. Germline V gives CDR1 SGHTA, CDR2 FQGNSA. The CDR3 sequence is 14 residues long. Using immunoSEQ multiplex PCR, the repertoire was profiled, and TCRdb retains in-frame clones only, with some absent. The sample has hundreds of thousands of clones; approximately 90% are singletons. Sequences were obtained from PBMCs or T cells enriched from blood (not recorded which). The clonotype originates from a man aged 25-45 years who had recovered from COVID-19. V is TRBV7-2 and J is TRBJ2-7, with 9 bases lining up with TRBD2. Written as DNA, the CDR3 is TGTGCCAGCAGCCAACCGGGACTAGCTTACGAGCAGTACTTC. It encodes CASSQPGLAYEQYF.